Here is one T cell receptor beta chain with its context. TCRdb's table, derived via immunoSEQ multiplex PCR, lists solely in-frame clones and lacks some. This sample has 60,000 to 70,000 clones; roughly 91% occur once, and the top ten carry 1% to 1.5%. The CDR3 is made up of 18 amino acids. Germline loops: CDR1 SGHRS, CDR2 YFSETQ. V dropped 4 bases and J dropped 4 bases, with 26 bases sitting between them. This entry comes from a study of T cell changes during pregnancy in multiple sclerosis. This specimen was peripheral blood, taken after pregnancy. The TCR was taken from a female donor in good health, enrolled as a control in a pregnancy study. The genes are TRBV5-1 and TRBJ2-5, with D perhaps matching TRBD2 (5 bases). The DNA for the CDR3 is TGCGCCAGCAGCCCAAAATTTAGTCTTGAGGGCTACTCAGAGACCCAGTACTTC. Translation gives CASSPKFSLEGYSETQYF.